This TCR beta chain stems from a study of CD8+ T cells in alopecia areata. Once RNA had been extracted, it was reverse transcribed into cDNA to act as the sequencing template. Clones were read by immunoSEQ multiplex PCR, and TCRdb kept only the in-frame ones, dropping some. Of some 200,000 clones in the sample, more than 50% were seen once. Sorting from PBMCs produced CD4+ and CD8+ T cells. General study findings and limits: When scalp samples are sequenced, resident alphabeta T cells of normal skin are also captured. It was lesional scalp, especially alopecia totalis/universalis, that showed higher clonality than normal scalp.

Concerning this clone itself: Its antigen is currently unknown.

Sequenced material: CD8+ T cells sorted from blood. The source is a human donor in good health.

The CDR3 DNA follows: TGCAGCCCACAAGAGTTTCCTCAGGGCGGAGGGTCCGTAGGGTACGACTATGGCTACACCTTC. Its protein product is CSPQEFPQGGGSVGYDYGYTF. The rearrangement joins TRBV29-1 to TRBJ1-2, with D possibly matching TRBD1 (5 bases). Germline CDR1 is SQVTM and CDR2 is ANQGSEA. The CDR3 spans 21 residues. V lost 8 bases and J lost 3, with 40 bases in between.